The 15 T cell receptor beta chains presented below share a single source sample, sequenced in a study of T cells in Graves' hyperthyroidism and ophthalmopathy. Regions amplified from RNA transcripts were the TCR beta CDR3 regions. First-round RT-PCR of the TCR CDR3 relied on the HTBI primer set. TCRdb independently ran MiXCR on the multiplex PCR reads; one entry per CDR3 protein. The sample includes roughly 710,000 distinct CDR3 sequences, about a third of them seen just once. The sequencing input was blood. Receptors were obtained from a woman between 40 and 55 years old with Graves' hyperthyroidism.

The chain links TRBV10-2 to TRBJ1-1; D gene ambiguous. This CDR3 region has 17 residues. The V end lost 6 bases, the J end lost 7 bases, and 27 bases lay between the germline ends. The germline V gene encodes CDR1 WSHSY and CDR2 SAAADI. The CDR3 region is CASRASSPPLRADEAFF. The CDR3 DNA follows: TGCGCCAGCAGGGCCAGCTCACCACCTCTCAGAGCGGATGAAGCTTTCTTT.

CDR3 DNA sequence: TGTGCCAGCAGTTACACAAAAGAGGGTTCACCCCTCCACTTT. Translated, it gives CASSYTKEGSPLHF. The chain has TRBV6-1 and TRBJ1-6; D call uncertain. The V end was cut by 5 bases, the J end by 9 bases, with 14 bases between. Looked up from germline, CDR1 is MNHNS and CDR2 is SASEGT. This CDR3 contains 14 residues.

This clonotype was counted many times. V gene TRBV5-8 combines with J gene TRBJ2-7, with 8 nucleotides matching TRBD1. The CDR3 has 15 amino acids. CDR1 and CDR2 (germline): SGHTS, YDEGEE. J lost 4 bases, V lost 4 bases, and 10 bases had no gene match. DNA for the CDR3: TGTGCCAGCAGCCAAAGCTGGACAGGGACGTACGAGCAGTACTTC. Translating gives CASSQSWTGTYEQYF.

The chain carries TRBV7-9 and TRBJ2-7; D may be TRBD1 or TRBD2 (5 bases each). V lost 8 bases and J lost 4, with 18 bases in between. The germline gives CDR1 SEHNR, CDR2 FQNEAQ (reference sequence). This CDR3 has 14 amino acids. The CDR3 spells CASSRGSPGYEQYF. CDR3 DNA: TGTGCCAGCTCACGAGGGAGCCCAGGGTACGAGCAGTACTTC.

The CDR3 DNA is TGTGCCAGCAGCTTAGCCGACAGGGGGCCTGGAAACACCATATATTTT. This gives the protein CASSLADRGPGNTIYF. The rearrangement links TRBV7-9 to TRBJ1-3, with TRBD1 matching over 10 bases. Per the germline V gene, CDR1 is SEHNR and CDR2 is FQNEAQ (reference sequence). There are 16 residues in the CDR3. V gave up 0 bases and J gave up 2 bases; unmatched junction bases: 1.

In this sample, this clonotype turned up many times. The chain links TRBV2 to TRBJ2-5; weak D call: TRBD1 (6 bases). V lost 8 bases and J 5 bases, leaving 15 bases between the germline ends. The CDR3 is made up of 13 amino acids. Germline-derived CDR1 and CDR2 are SNHLY and FYNNEI. The CDR3 region has the DNA TGTGCCAGCGGGGGATGGGGGCCGGAGACCCAGTACTTC. Protein sequence: CASGGWGPETQYF.

This chain uses TRBV7-9 with TRBJ2-7, with TRBD1 matching 11 bases. The trim removed 7 bases at V and 0 bases at J, leaving 8 bases unmatched. This CDR3 is 16 amino acids long. Germline-derived CDR1 and CDR2 are SEHNR and FQNEAQ (reference sequence). As DNA, the CDR3 is TGTGCCAGCACCTCCGGGGACAGGGGGACCTCCTACGAGCAGTACTTC. It translates to CASTSGDRGTSYEQYF. The full variable domain, with the rest looked up from reference TRBV7-9 and TRBJ2-7, is DTGVSQNPRHKITKRGQNVTFRCDPISEHNRLYWYRQTLGQGPEFLTYFQNEAQLEKSRLLSDRFSAERPKGSFSTLEIQRTEQGDSAMYLCASTSGDRGTSYEQYFGPGTRLTVT.

The chain links TRBV10-3 to TRBJ2-5; D unresolved. The V gene lost 3 bases and the J gene lost 3 bases, with 11 bases spanning the gap. The CDR3 has 14 residues. Germline V gene lookup returns CDR1 ENHRY and CDR2 SYGVKD. The CDR3 bases are TGTGCCATCAGTGACTTAGGAGAGGAAGAGACCCAGTACTTC. It is translated as CAISDLGEEETQYF.

V usage is TRBV7-2 and J usage is TRBJ1-2; a weak D match, TRBD1 (6 bases). V was clipped by 5 bases and J by 4 bases, with 8 bases between them. CDR1 is SGHTA and CDR2 is FQGNSA in the germline V gene. The CDR3 covers 12 residues. Written as DNA, the CDR3 is TGTGCCAGCAGCGGGGGCGTCTATGGCTACACCTTC. Translation gives CASSGGVYGYTF.

The chain combines TRBV10-3 with TRBJ2-7; the match to TRBD2 covers 9 bases. Per the germline V gene, CDR1 is ENHRY and CDR2 is SYGVKD. This CDR3 region has 15 residues. The trim removed 4 bases at V and 7 bases at J, leaving 11 bases unmatched. CDR3 residues: CAISVLAGDLGEQYF. The CDR3 DNA is TGTGCCATCAGTGTATTAGCGGGAGATCTGGGTGAGCAGTACTTC.

This clonotype appeared many times. V usage is TRBV7-2 and J usage is TRBJ2-2; D unclear. The CDR3 spans 16 residues. The V end lost 5 bases, the J end lost 0 bases, and 13 bases lay between the germline ends. Germline V gene sequence: CDR1 SGHTA, CDR2 FQGNSA. CDR3 DNA sequence: TGTGCCAGCAGCCCCCCGGGCAGCGCGAACACCGGGGAGCTGTTTTTT. Its translation: CASSPPGSANTGELFF.

The chain joins TRBV2 to TRBJ2-6; 8 bases fit TRBD1. CDR1 is SNHLY, CDR2 FYNNEI, per germline. The CDR3 runs to 15 residues. J lost 2 bases, V lost 4 bases, and 1 base had no gene match. CDR3 nucleotides: TGTGCCAGCAGTGGACAGGGGACTGGGGCCAACGTCCTGACTTTC. It translates to CASSGQGTGANVLTF.

The chain is built from TRBV19 and TRBJ1-4; D not certain. There are 16 residues in the CDR3. From germline, CDR1 is LNHDA and CDR2 SQIVND (reference sequence). V was shortened by 6 bases and J by 0 bases, with 14 bases between the two germline ends. The CDR3 DNA sequence: TGTGCCAGTAGACGCCGACATGGCTCAACTAATGAAAAACTGTTTTTT. Translating gives CASRRRHGSTNEKLFF. Using reference TRBV19 and TRBJ1-4 for the parts outside the CDR3, the full variable domain is DGGITQSPKYLFRKEGQNVTLSCEQNLNHDAMYWYRQDPGQGLRLIYYSQIVNDFQKGDIAEGYSVSREKKESFPLTVTSAQKNPTAFYLCASRRRHGSTNEKLFFGSGTQLSVL.

This chain connects TRBV7-9 to TRBJ2-5; no reliable D call. The CDR3 runs 13 residues. CDR1 is SEHNR, CDR2 FQNEAQ, per germline (reference sequence). Trimming shortened V by 8 bases and J by 0 bases, and 10 bases separated the two germline ends. The CDR3: CASSPFDQETQYF. The CDR3 bases are TGTGCCAGCTCACCTTTCGACCAAGAGACCCAGTACTTC.

The rearrangement joins TRBV6-5 to TRBJ2-2, with D possibly TRBD1 on 5 matching bases. The V end lost 2 bases, the J end lost 4 bases, and 8 bases lay between the germline ends. The CDR3 has 14 residues. Germline V gene sequence: CDR1 MNHEY, CDR2 SVGAGI. The DNA of the CDR3 is TGTGCCAGCAGTTACACGACAGCCACCGGGGAGCTGTTTTTT. It specifies CASSYTTATGELFF.